The clone carrying this T cell receptor beta chain showed up many times. The antigen remains undetermined. These data are taken from a study of Graves' ophthalmopathy and Graves' hyperthyroidism. Study-level points and caveats: As the model predicted ophthalmopathy progression, it achieved a sensitivity of nearly 71% and a specificity of roughly 72%. In blood appeared most of the expanded thyroid clonotypes whose frequency exceeded 0.001.

Germline values: CDR1 SGHAT, CDR2 FQNNGV. The V gene lost 5 bases and the J gene lost 1 base, with 11 bases spanning the gap. The CDR3 is 14 residues long. RNA transcripts served as template for amplifying TCR beta CDR3 sequences. The authors performed first-round RT-PCR with HTBI primers and then a second-round multiplex PCR. TCRdb passed the multiplex PCR reads through MiXCR, listing each CDR3 protein once. This sample has under 800,000 distinct CDR3 sequences, with over 20% found just once. About 10 ml of fresh blood yielded the PBMCs by density gradient. Sequencing was carried out using peripheral blood. The TCR sequence derives from a woman younger than 30 with stable Graves' hyperthyroidism. Some clones in this sample may be carry-over from other donors' samples. V usage is TRBV11-2 and J usage is TRBJ2-5; no clear D. In DNA form, the CDR3 reads TGTGCCAGCAGCCTCATGGGTTCCCAAGAGACCCAGTACTTC. This encodes CASSLMGSQETQYF. Full variable domain (rest looked up from reference TRBV11-2 and TRBJ2-5): EAGVAQSPRYKIIEKRQSVAFWCNPISGHATLYWYQQILGQGPKLLIQFQNNGVVDDSQLPKDRFSAERLKGVDSTLKIQPAKLEDSAVYLCASSLMGSQETQYFGPGTRLLVL.